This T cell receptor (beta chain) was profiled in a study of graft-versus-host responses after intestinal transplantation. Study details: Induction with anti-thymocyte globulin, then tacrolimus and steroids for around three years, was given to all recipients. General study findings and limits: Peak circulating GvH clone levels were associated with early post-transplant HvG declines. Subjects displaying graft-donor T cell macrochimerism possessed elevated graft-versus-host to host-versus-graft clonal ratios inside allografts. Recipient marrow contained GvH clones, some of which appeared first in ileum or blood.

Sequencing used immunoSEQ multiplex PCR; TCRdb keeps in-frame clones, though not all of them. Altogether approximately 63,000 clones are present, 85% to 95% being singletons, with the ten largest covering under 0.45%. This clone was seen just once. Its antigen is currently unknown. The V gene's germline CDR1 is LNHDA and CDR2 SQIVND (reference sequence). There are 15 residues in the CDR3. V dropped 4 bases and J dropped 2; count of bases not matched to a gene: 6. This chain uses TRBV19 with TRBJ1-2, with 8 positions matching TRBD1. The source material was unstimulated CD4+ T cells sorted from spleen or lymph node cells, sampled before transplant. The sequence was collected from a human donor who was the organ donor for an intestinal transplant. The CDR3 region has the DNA TGTGCCAGTAGTACCTCAGGGGGCCCCAACTATGGCTACACCTTC. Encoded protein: CASSTSGGPNYGYTF.